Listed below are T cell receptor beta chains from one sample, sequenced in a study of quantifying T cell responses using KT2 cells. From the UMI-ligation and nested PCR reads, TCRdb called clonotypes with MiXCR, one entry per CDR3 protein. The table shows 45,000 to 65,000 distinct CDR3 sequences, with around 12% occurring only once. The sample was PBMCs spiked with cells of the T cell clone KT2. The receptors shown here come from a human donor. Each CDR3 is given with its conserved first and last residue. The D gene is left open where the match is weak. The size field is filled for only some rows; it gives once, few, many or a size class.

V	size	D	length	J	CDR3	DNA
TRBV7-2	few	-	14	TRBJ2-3	CASSIRVNTDTQYF	TGTGCCAGCAGCATCAGGGTCAACACAGATACGCAGTATTTT
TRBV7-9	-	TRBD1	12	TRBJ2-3	CASEGASDTQYF	TGTGCCAGCGAGGGGGCTTCAGATACGCAGTATTTT
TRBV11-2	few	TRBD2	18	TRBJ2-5	CASSSRGSGRAWTETQYF	TGTGCCAGCAGCTCCCGGGGTAGCGGGAGGGCCTGGACGGAGACCCAGTACTTC
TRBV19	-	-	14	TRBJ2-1	CASSILGKYNEQFF	TGTGCCAGTAGTATTTTGGGGAAATACAATGAGCAGTTCTTC
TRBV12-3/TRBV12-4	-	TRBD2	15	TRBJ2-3	CASSFNSGGGDTQYF	TGTGCCAGCAGTTTTAATTCCGGGGGGGGGGATACGCAGTATTTT
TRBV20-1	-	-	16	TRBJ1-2	CSARPTGLDRNYGYTF	TGCAGTGCTAGACCTACGGGCCTAGACCGTAACTATGGCTACACCTTC
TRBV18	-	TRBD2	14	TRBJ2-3	CASSPSGRTDTQYF	TGTGCCAGCTCACCTAGCGGGAGAACAGATACGCAGTATTTT
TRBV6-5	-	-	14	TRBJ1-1	CASSLVPGNTEAFF	TGTGCCAGCAGTTTGGTCCCAGGGAACACTGAAGCTTTCTTT
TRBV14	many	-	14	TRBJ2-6	CASSQVSGANVLTF	TGTGCCAGCAGCCAAGTATCCGGGGCCAACGTCCTGACTTTC
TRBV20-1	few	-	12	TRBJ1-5	CSASSGNQPQHF	TGCAGTGCTAGTTCCGGCAATCAGCCCCAGCATTTT
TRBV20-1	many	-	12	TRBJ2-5	CSARVGGQTQYF	TGCAGTGCTAGAGTTGGAGGGCAGACCCAGTACTTC
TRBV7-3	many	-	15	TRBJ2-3	CASSLTGGSTDTQYF	TGTGCCAGCAGCTTAACGGGGGGCAGCACAGATACGCAGTATTTT
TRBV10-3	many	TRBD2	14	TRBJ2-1	CASGLAGGYNEQFF	TGTGCCAGCGGCCTAGCGGGGGGGTACAATGAGCAGTTCTTC
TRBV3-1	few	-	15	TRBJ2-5	CASSPGSGLQETQYF	TGTGCCAGCAGCCCCGGATCAGGGTTACAAGAGACCCAGTACTTC
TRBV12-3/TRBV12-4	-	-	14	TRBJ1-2	CASNPGRAIYGYTF	TGTGCCAGCAATCCTGGCAGGGCCATCTATGGCTACACCTTC
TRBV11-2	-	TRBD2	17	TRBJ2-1	CASTGGGSSGPYNEQFF	TGTGCCAGCACCGGAGGGGGGTCTAGCGGGCCCTACAATGAGCAGTTCTTC
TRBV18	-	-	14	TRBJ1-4	CASSPQGQNEKLFF	TGTGCCAGCTCACCACAGGGGCAGAATGAAAAACTGTTTTTT
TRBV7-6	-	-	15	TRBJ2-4	CASSEGEGPLNIQYF	TGTGCCAGCAGCGAGGGGGAGGGCCCGTTAAACATTCAGTACTTC
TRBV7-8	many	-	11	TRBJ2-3	CASTSGNTQYF	TGTGCCAGCACCTCGGGGAATACGCAGTATTTT
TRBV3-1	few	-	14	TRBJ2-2	CASSQSRSTGELFF	TGTGCCAGCAGCCAATCCCGCAGTACCGGGGAGCTGTTTTTT
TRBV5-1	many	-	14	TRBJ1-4	CASSEGHPNEKLFF	TGCGCCAGCAGCGAGGGACACCCTAATGAAAAACTGTTTTTT
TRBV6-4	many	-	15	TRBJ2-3	CASSEASASTDTQYF	TGTGCCAGCAGTGAAGCCAGTGCTAGCACAGATACGCAGTATTTT
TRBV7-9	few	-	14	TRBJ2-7	CASSPEGHSYEQYF	TGTGCCAGCAGCCCGGAGGGACACTCCTACGAGCAGTACTTC
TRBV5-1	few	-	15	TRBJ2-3	CASSSQTQRTDTQYF	TGCGCCAGCAGCTCACAGACTCAGCGCACAGATACGCAGTATTTT
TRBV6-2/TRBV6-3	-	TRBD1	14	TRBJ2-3	CASSFGQEADTQYF	TGTGCCAGCAGTTTTGGACAGGAGGCAGATACGCAGTATTTT
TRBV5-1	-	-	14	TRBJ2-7	CASSLDRNSYEQYF	TGCGCCAGCAGCTTGGACCGAAACTCCTACGAGCAGTACTTC
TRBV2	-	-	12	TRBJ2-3	CASSEQAYTQYF	TGTGCCAGCAGTGAGCAGGCCTATACGCAGTATTTT
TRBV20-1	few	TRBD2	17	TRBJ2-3	CSAHSGTSGGSADTQYF	TGCAGTGCCCACTCGGGGACTAGCGGGGGGAGCGCAGATACGCAGTATTTT